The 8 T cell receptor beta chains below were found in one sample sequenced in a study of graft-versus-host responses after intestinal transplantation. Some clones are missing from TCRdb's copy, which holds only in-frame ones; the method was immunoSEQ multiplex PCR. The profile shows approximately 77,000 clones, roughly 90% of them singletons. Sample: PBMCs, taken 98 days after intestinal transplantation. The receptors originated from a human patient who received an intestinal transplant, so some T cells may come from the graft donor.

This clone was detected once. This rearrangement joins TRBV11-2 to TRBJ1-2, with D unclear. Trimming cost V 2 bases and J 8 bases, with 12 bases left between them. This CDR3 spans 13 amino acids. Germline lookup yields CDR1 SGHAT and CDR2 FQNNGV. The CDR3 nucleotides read TGTGCCAGCAGCTTATCGGGGTTTGTGGGCTACACCTTC. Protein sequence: CASSLSGFVGYTF.

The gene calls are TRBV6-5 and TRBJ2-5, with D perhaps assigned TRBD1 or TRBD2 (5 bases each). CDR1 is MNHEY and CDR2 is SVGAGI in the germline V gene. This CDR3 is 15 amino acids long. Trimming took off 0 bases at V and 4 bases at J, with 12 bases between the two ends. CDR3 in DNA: TGTGCCAGCAGTTACTCGAGAACAGGAGGAGAGACCCAGTACTTC. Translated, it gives CASSYSRTGGETQYF.

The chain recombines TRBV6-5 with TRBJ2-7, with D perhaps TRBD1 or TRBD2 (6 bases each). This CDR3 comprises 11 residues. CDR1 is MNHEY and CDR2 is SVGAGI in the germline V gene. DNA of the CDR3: TGTGGGGAAAGGGGGGTCTACGAGCAGTACTTC. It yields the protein CGERGVYEQYF.

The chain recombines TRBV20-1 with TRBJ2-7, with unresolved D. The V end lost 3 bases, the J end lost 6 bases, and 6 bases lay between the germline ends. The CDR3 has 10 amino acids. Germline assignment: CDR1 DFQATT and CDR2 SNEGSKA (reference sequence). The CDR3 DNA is TGCAGTGCTAGTGTAGCCGAGCAGTACTTC. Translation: CSASVAEQYF.

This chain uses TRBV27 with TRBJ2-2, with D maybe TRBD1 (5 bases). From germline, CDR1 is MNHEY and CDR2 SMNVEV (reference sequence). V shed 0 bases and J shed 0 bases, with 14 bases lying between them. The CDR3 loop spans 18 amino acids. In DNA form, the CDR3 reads TGTGCCAGCAGTTTATCGGGGCTCGACGGATCGAACACCGGGGAGCTGTTTTTT. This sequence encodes CASSLSGLDGSNTGELFF.

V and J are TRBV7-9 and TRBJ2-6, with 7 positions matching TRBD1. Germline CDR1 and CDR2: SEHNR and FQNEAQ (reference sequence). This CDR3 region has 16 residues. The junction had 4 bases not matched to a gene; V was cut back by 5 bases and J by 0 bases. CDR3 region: CASSPTGISGANVLTF. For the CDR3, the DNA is TGTGCCAGCAGCCCGACAGGGATCTCTGGGGCCAACGTCCTGACTTTC.

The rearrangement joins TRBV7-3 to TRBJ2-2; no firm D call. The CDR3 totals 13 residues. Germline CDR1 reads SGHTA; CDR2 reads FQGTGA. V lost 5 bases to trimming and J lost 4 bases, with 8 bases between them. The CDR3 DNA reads TGTGCCAGCAGCGAAAGTATCACCGGGGAGCTGTTTTTT. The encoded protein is CASSESITGELFF.

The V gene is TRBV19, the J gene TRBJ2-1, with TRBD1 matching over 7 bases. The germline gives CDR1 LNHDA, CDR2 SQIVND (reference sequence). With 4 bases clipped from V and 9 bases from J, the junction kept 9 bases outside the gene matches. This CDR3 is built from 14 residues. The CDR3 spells CASSRQGRLVEQFF. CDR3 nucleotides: TGTGCCAGTAGTAGACAGGGTAGGTTGGTTGAGCAGTTCTTC. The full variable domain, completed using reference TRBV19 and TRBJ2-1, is DGGITQSPKYLFRKEGQNVTLSCEQNLNHDAMYWYRQDPGQGLRLIYYSQIVNDFQKGDIAEGYSVSREKKESFPLTVTSAQKNPTAFYLCASSRQGRLVEQFFGPGTRLTVL.